The sequence of this TCR beta chain was determined in a study of post-analysis software for immune sequencing data. Study-wide context: Some patients lacked subtype; others had relapsing-remitting, secondary progressive or progressive-relapsing disease.

Germline CDR1 reads SGHTA; CDR2 reads FQGNSA. The ends were cut back, 5 bases at V and 3 bases at J, with 14 bases in the middle. The CDR3 sequence is 14 residues long. The TCR beta cDNA libraries contained unique molecular identifiers. Input amounts of 1 to 10 million T cells were used. These gave 500,000 or so cDNA molecules, so each molecule approximated one T cell. TCRdb analysed the PCR reads with MiXCR anew, one entry per CDR3 protein. Among about 430,000 distinct CDR3 sequences listed, approximately 39% were seen once. Overall study findings and caveats: Significantly lower normalized Chao1 diversity was found in patients with multiple sclerosis relative to controls. Clustering by F measure revealed strong co-clustering among samples prepared together in one batch. In patients, about five TRBV segments were more frequent than in controls, with TRBV5-6, TRBV5-1 and TRBV20-1 among them.

For this clonotype: As yet, its antigen is unknown.

The receptor's source is a girl between 2 and 10 years old with multiple sclerosis. The sequenced material came from blood. The chain carries TRBV7-2 and TRBJ2-7, with D possibly being TRBD1 or TRBD2 (6 bases each). CDR3 region: CASSPTGTGYEQYF. CDR3 in DNA: TGTGCCAGCAGCCCTACAGGGACTGGCTACGAGCAGTACTTC.